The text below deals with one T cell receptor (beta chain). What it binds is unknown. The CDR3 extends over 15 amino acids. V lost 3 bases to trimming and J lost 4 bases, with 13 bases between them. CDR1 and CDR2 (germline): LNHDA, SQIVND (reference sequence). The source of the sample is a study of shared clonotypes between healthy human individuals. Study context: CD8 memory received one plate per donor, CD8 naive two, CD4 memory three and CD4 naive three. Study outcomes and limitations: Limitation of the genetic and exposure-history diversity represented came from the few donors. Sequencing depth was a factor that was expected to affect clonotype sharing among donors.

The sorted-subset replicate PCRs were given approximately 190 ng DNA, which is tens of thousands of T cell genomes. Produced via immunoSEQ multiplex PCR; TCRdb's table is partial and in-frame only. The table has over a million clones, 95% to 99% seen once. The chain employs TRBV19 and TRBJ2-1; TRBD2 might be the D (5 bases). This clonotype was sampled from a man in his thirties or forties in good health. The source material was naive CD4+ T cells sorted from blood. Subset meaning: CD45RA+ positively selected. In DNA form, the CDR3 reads TGTGCCAGTAGTATGAGGGTGAATATATACAATGAGCAGTTCTTC. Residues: CASSMRVNIYNEQFF. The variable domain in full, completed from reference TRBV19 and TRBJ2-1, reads DGGITQSPKYLFRKEGQNVTLSCEQNLNHDAMYWYRQDPGQGLRLIYYSQIVNDFQKGDIAEGYSVSREKKESFPLTVTSAQKNPTAFYLCASSMRVNIYNEQFFGPGTRLTVL.